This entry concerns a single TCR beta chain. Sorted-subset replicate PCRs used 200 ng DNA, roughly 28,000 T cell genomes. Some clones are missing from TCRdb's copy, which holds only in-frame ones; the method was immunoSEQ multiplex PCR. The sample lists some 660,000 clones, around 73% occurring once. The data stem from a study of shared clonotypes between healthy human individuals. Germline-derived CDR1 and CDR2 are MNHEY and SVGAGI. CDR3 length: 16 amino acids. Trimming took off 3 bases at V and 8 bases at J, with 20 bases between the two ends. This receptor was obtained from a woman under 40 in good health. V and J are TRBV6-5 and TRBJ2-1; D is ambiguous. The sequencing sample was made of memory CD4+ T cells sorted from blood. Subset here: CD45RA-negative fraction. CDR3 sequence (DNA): TGTGCCAGCAGTTATGACGCGCCCTCCGAGGCCCATGAGCAGTTCTTC. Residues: CASSYDAPSEAHEQFF.